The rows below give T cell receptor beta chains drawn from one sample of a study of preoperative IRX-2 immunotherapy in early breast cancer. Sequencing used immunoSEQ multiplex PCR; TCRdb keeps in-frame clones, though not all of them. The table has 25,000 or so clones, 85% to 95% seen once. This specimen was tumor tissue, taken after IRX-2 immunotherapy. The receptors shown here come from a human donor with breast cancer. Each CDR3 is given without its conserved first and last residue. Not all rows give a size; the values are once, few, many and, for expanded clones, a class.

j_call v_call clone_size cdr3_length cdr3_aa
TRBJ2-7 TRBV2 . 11 ASSRLRGLEQY
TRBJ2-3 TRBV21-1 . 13 ASSKERKATDTQY
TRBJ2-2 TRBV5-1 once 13 ASSLQGGNTGELF
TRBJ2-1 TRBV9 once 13 ASSVEVGGRVEQF
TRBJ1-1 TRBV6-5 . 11 ASSSGGGRKAF
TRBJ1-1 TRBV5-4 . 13 ASSLKTGMNTEAF
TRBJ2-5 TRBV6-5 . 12 ASSYLLGRETQY
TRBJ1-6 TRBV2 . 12 ASGEDRERSPLH
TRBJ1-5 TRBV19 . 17 ASSQGRGTRVNSNQPQH
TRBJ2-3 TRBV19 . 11 ASRLGEPDTQY
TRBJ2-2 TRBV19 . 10 ASSYGSGELF
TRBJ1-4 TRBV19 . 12 ASSISDTPEKLF
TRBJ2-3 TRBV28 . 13 ASSLFGGNTDTQY
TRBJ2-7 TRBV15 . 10 ATSYSSYEQY
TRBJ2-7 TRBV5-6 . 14 ASSLLTEVLTYEQY
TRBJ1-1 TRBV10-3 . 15 AISAPGQDGVYTEAF
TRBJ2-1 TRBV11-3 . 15 ASSSPWTSGGDNEQF
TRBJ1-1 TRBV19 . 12 ASTRGQANTEAF
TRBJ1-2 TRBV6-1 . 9 AIQKHYGYT
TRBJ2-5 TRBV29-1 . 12 SVTDRGGIETQY
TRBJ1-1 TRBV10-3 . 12 AIRAPSSGAEAF
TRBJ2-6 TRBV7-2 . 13 ASSGGGRGANVLT